This is a list of T cell receptor beta chains from one sample in a study of STAT5B mutations in CD4+ large granular lymphocyte leukemia. Libraries were prepared by immunoSEQ multiplex PCR; TCRdb keeps only in-frame clonotypes and omits some of them. Of under 35,000 clones in the sample, approximately 80% were seen once. Sequenced sample: CD4+ T cells from blood buffy coats. Source of these receptors: a human donor in good health. CDR3s include the opening cysteine and the closing phenylalanine or tryptophan. The order of the fields is D gene, clone size, V gene, J gene, CDR3 protein, CDR3 DNA. D genes are given only for firm matches. Size is stated for part of the rows, as once, few or many counts, or as a class when the clone is expanded.

>TRBD1|-|TRBV6-5|TRBJ2-7
CASRAQQGALEQYF
TGTGCCAGCAGGGCTCAACAGGGGGCTCTGGAGCAGTACTTC
>-|-|TRBV23-1|TRBJ2-7
CASNGQPYEQYF
TGCGCCAGCAACGGACAGCCCTACGAGCAGTACTTC
>TRBD1|-|TRBV2|TRBJ1-5
CASSDGTGGFQPQHF
TGTGCCAGCAGCGACGGGACAGGAGGATTTCAGCCCCAGCATTTT
>-|-|TRBV7-6|TRBJ2-7
CASSFRTDYEQYF
TGTGCCAGCAGCTTCAGGACAGATTACGAGCAGTACTTC
>TRBD1|-|TRBV7-2|TRBJ1-2
CASSLAARGRSYGYTF
TGTGCCAGCAGCTTAGCCGCAAGGGGGCGAAGCTATGGCTACACCTTC
>-|once|TRBV7-7|TRBJ2-2
CASSQGGYTGELFF
TGTGCCAGCAGCCAAGGCGGTTACACCGGGGAGCTGTTTTTT
>-|-|TRBV10-3|TRBJ2-5
CAIRADTAETQYF
TGTGCCATCAGGGCGGACACGGCGGAGACCCAGTACTTC
>TRBD1|-|TRBV7-2|TRBJ1-1
CASRRQGPVNTEAFF
TGTGCCAGCAGGCGACAGGGCCCCGTGAACACTGAAGCTTTCTTT
>-|few|TRBV19|TRBJ2-7
CASSGTGYEQYF
TGTGCCAGTAGTGGTACAGGCTACGAGCAGTACTTC
>TRBD2|-|TRBV5-4|TRBJ2-1
CASSPKLAGIYNEQFF
TGTGCCAGCAGCCCAAAACTAGCGGGAATCTACAATGAGCAGTTCTTC
>TRBD1|-|TRBV2|TRBJ2-1
CASLWDRGGDEQFF
TGTGCCAGCCTCTGGGACAGGGGTGGGGATGAGCAGTTCTTC
>-|-|TRBV11-3|TRBJ2-5
CASSLGRNQETQYF
TGTGCCAGCAGCTTAGGCAGGAACCAAGAGACCCAGTACTTC
>-|few|TRBV7-2|TRBJ1-6
CASSLVVGSSSLHF
TGTGCCAGCAGCTTAGTGGTAGGAAGCTCATCCCTCCACTTT
>-|-|TRBV11-2|TRBJ1-5
CASSPSTENSQPQHF
TGTGCCAGCAGCCCGTCCACTGAAAACAGTCAGCCCCAGCATTTT
>TRBD1|-|TRBV5-1|TRBJ2-1
CASSTQGAYNEQFF
TGCGCCAGCAGCACGCAGGGGGCCTACAATGAGCAGTTCTTC
>-|-|TRBV5-1|TRBJ2-7
CASSLRAGSYEQYF
TGCGCCAGCAGCTTGAGGGCGGGCTCCTACGAGCAGTACTTC
>-|-|TRBV7-9|TRBJ2-5
CASSLSSPRETQYF
TGTGCCAGCAGCTTATCCTCTCCGAGAGAGACCCAGTACTTC
>-|-|TRBV19|TRBJ1-1
CASRGFTEAFF
TGTGCCAGTAGGGGGTTCACTGAAGCTTTCTTT
>-|-|TRBV11-2|TRBJ1-4
CASSPLGGAGEKLFF
TGTGCCAGCAGCCCGTTGGGGGGGGCCGGCGAAAAACTGTTTTTT
>-|few|TRBV7-9|TRBJ1-6
CASSLGGRGESPLHF
TGTGCCAGCAGCTTAGGTGGGAGGGGGGAATCACCCCTCCACTTT
>-|-|TRBV13|TRBJ1-1
CASSLLGDTEAFF
TGTGCCAGCAGCTTATTGGGGGACACTGAAGCTTTCTTT
>TRBD2|-|TRBV19|TRBJ2-7
CASSRTSGGLYEQYF
TGTGCCAGTAGTAGGACTAGCGGGGGGCTCTACGAGCAGTACTTC
>-|-|TRBV5-4|TRBJ2-3
CASSLVGRDTQYF
TGTGCCAGCAGCTTGGTAGGAAGAGATACGCAGTATTTT
>-|-|TRBV5-1|TRBJ2-3
CASSLLRTDTQYF
TGCGCCAGCAGCTTACTTCGGACAGATACGCAGTATTTT